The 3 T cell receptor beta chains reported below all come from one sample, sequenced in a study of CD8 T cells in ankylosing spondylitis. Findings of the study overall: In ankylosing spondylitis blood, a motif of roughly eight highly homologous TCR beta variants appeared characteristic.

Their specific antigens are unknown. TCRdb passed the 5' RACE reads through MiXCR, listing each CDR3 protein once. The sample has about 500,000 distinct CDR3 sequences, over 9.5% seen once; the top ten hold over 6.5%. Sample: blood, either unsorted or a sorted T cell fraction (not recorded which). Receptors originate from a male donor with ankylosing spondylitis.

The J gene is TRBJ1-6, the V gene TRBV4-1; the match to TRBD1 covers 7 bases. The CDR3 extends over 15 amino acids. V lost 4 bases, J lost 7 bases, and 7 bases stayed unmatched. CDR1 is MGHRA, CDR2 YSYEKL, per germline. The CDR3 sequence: CASSPRQGRNSPLHF. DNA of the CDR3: TGCGCCAGCAGCCCTCGACAGGGTCGGAATTCACCCCTCCACTTT.

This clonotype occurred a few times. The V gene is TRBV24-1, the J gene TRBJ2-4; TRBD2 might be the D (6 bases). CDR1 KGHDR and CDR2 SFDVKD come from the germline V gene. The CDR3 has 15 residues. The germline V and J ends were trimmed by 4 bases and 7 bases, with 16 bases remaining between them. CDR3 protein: CATSEGWEDGNIQYF. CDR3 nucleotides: TGTGCCACCAGTGAAGGTTGGGAGGACGGGAACATTCAGTACTTC.

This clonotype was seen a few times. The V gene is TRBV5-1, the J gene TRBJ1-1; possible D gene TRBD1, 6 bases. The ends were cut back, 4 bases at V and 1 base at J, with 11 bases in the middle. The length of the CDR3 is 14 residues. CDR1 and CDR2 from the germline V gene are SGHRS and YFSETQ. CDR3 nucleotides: TGCGCCAGCAGCGTGACAGGATGGAACACTGAAGCTTTCTTT. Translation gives CASSVTGWNTEAFF.